The 31 T cell receptor beta chains presented below share a single source sample, sequenced in a study of T cells in Graves' hyperthyroidism and ophthalmopathy. TCR beta CDR3 region amplification was performed from RNA transcripts. An initial round of RT-PCR targeting the TCR CDR3 relied on the HTBI primer set. TCRdb recomputed calls from the multiplex PCR reads with MiXCR, one row per CDR3 protein. The data hold roughly 380,000 distinct CDR3 sequences, with around 13% observed a single time. The sequenced sample was blood. These receptors were obtained from a woman younger than 35 with Graves' hyperthyroidism.

Comment on this clonotype: Given a much more abundant clone one base away, this may be a read error. The chain has TRBV10-2 and TRBJ2-1; unclear D gene. Germline CDR1 reads WSHSY; CDR2 reads SAAADI. The CDR3 consists of 12 residues. The CDR3 nucleotides read TGCGCCAGCAGTGCTGTCTTCAATGAGCAGCTCTTC. It translates to CASSAVFNEQLF.

This clonotype was detected many times. The chain has TRBV28 and TRBJ1-3; tentatively, D is TRBD1 (6 bases). The V gene's germline CDR1 is MDHEN and CDR2 SYDVKM. V lost 3 bases, J lost 2 bases, and 11 bases lay in between. The CDR3 totals 15 residues. This CDR3 reads CASSFDHRAGNTIYF. Written as DNA, the CDR3 is TGTGCCAGCAGTTTTGACCACAGGGCTGGAAACACCATATATTTT.

The table lists this clonotype with a few counts. The chain links TRBV4-1 to TRBJ1-2, with 7 bases lining up with TRBD1. The CDR3 length is 16 residues. V gave up 1 base and J gave up 2 bases; unmatched junction bases: 7. Germline-derived CDR1 and CDR2 are MGHRA and YSYEKL. Here the CDR3 reads CASSQGPQGENYGYTF. The CDR3 nucleotides read TGCGCCAGCAGCCAAGGCCCCCAGGGGGAAAACTATGGCTACACCTTC.

This clonotype was picked up a small number of times. The chain recombines TRBV4-3 with TRBJ1-2, with 7 bases lining up with TRBD1. Germline CDR1 is LGHNA and CDR2 is YSLEER. The J segment lost 1 base and the V segment lost 3 bases, leaving 8 bases of the junction unmatched. CDR3 length equals 16 residues. The DNA of the CDR3 is TGCGCCAGCAGCCAGGACACAGGGGCAGATAACTATGGCTACACCTTC. It yields the protein CASSQDTGADNYGYTF.

Of note for this clonotype: Given a much more abundant clone one base away, this may be a read error. V gene TRBV30 combines with J gene TRBJ2-3, with D unresolved. The CDR3 contains 13 residues. The germline gives CDR1 GTSNPN, CDR2 SVGIG (reference sequence). CDR3 coding DNA: TGTGCCTCGAGTCCCTTAATTCTTAATACGCAGTATTTT. This gives the protein CASSPLILNTQYF.

This CDR3 is CASPNPNYGYTF. In nucleotides, the CDR3 is TGTGCCAGCCCGAACCCTAACTATGGCTACACCTTC. The chain joins TRBV2 to TRBJ1-2; D gene uncertain. With 8 bases removed from V and 0 bases from J, the gap between germline ends came to 7 bases. CDR3 size: 12 residues. CDR1 is SNHLY, CDR2 FYNNEI, per germline.

This clonotype was observed at least ten times. The V gene is TRBV20-1, the J gene TRBJ2-2; 7 bases align to TRBD1. The CDR3 has 14 residues. CDR1 is DFQATT, CDR2 SNEGSKA, per germline (reference sequence). V lost 6 bases and J lost 3; bases outside the gene matches: 7. Written as DNA, the CDR3 is TGCAGTGCCCAAACAGGGGCGGACACCGGGGAGCTGTTTTTT. This codes for CSAQTGADTGELFF.

Only one count was recorded for this clonotype. CDR3 nucleotides: TGTGCCAGCAGCTTGGTGGGTTCAGAAAAACTGTTTTTT. Protein product: CASSLVGSEKLFF. The V gene is TRBV5-4, the J gene TRBJ1-4; unclear D gene. CDR3 length equals 13 residues. CDR1 and CDR2 from the germline V gene are SGHNT and YYREEE (reference sequence). V lost 0 bases to trimming and J lost 8 bases, with 8 bases between them.

This clonotype was seen at least ten times. The chain employs TRBV7-2 and TRBJ2-7, with D perhaps given as TRBD1 or TRBD2 (5 bases each). The CDR3 spans 14 residues. V was clipped by 5 bases and J by 6 bases, with 17 bases between them. CDR1 and CDR2 from the germline V gene are SGHTA and FQGNSA. This CDR3 reads CASSGGRGSGEQYF. The CDR3 nucleotides are TGTGCCAGCAGCGGGGGAAGGGGTTCGGGCGAGCAGTACTTC.

This clonotype was counted many times. The chain employs TRBV12-3 or TRBV12-4 and TRBJ2-7; 8 nucleotides align to TRBD1. V shed 3 bases and J 2 bases; nucleotides not matched to a gene: 0. The length of the CDR3 is 13 residues. CDR3 sequence (DNA): TGTGCCAGCAGTTTGACAGGGGCCTACGAGCAGTACTTC. It specifies CASSLTGAYEQYF.

This clonotype was counted between two and nine times. This sequence joins TRBV7-9 and TRBJ2-5; D not certain. CDR3 size: 13 residues. Trimming stripped 8 bases from V and 5 bases from J, with 15 bases between. From germline, CDR1 is SEHNR and CDR2 FQNEAQ (reference sequence). Here the CDR3 DNA reads TGTGCCAGCGGCACTCTTGGAGTCGAGACCCAGTACTTC. This encodes CASGTLGVETQYF.

The rearrangement links TRBV13 to TRBJ2-1; D tentatively reads TRBD1 or TRBD2 (5 bases each). Deletions cut 7 bases from V and 12 bases from J, with 25 bases between. CDR3 length equals 15 residues. Germline V gene sequence: CDR1 PRHDT, CDR2 FYEKMQ (reference sequence). CDR3 nucleotide sequence: TGTGCCAGCATCTCCCCTCCCTTCCGGGACCAGGGGCAGTTCTTC. Translation gives CASISPPFRDQGQFF.

In this sample, this clonotype turned up many times. This rearrangement joins TRBV3-1 to TRBJ2-3; possibly TRBD2 for D (7 bases). This CDR3 is 16 amino acids long. The V end lost 4 bases, the J end lost 6 bases, and 20 bases lay between the germline ends. The germline V gene encodes CDR1 LGHDT and CDR2 YNNKEL (reference sequence). CDR3: CASSPLGGRGMDTQYF. In nucleotides, the CDR3 is TGTGCCAGCAGCCCCCTCGGAGGGAGGGGGATGGATACGCAGTATTTT.

This clonotype was recorded a few times. This rearrangement joins TRBV2 to TRBJ1-2; unclear D gene. Deletions cut 1 base from V and 4 bases from J, with 10 bases between. The CDR3 has 14 amino acids. Germline CDR1 reads SNHLY; CDR2 reads FYNNEI. The CDR3 DNA sequence: TGTGCCAGCAGTGAAGTCCCCCGGGCCTATGGCTACACCTTC. This codes for CASSEVPRAYGYTF.

This clonotype has at least ten counts. This chain joins TRBV28 and TRBJ2-7, with TRBD1 matching 7 bases. Germline V gene data show CDR1 as MDHEN and CDR2 as SYDVKM. This CDR3 is built from 14 residues. With 6 bases clipped from V and 0 bases from J, the junction kept 5 bases outside the gene matches. The DNA for the CDR3 is TGTGCCAGCAGGCCCAGGGGGTTCTCCTACGAGCAGTACTTC. Translated, it gives CASRPRGFSYEQYF.

This clonotype was detected many times. The chain couples TRBV5-6 to TRBJ2-5; D may be TRBD1 (5 bases). Germline assignment: CDR1 SGHDT and CDR2 YYEEEE. The V end was cut by 0 bases, the J end by 6 bases, with 18 bases between. CDR3 length equals 16 residues. The CDR3 DNA is TGTGCCAGCAGCTTGGAGCAAGGGGATGTCAGAAAGACCCAGTACTTC. Protein sequence: CASSLEQGDVRKTQYF.

This clonotype was picked up many times. V is TRBV5-1 and J is TRBJ2-1, with TRBD2 identical over 11 bases. Germline V gene lookup returns CDR1 SGHRS and CDR2 YFSETQ. The CDR3 has 14 amino acids. V dropped 6 bases and J dropped 6; count of bases not matched to a gene: 5. The CDR3 region has the DNA TGCGCCAGCAACCTGGGACTAGCGGCCAATGAGCAGTTCTTC. The encoded protein is CASNLGLAANEQFF. The full variable domain, its missing parts supplied by reference TRBV5-1 and TRBJ2-1, is KAGVTQTPRYLIKTRGQQVTLSCSPISGHRSVSWYQQTPGQGLQFLFEYFSETQRNKGNFPGRFSGRQFSNSRSEMNVSTLELGDSALYLCASNLGLAANEQFFGPGTRLTVL.

J is TRBJ1-4 and V is TRBV5-1, with D perhaps TRBD1 (5 bases). The CDR3 totals 14 residues. Germline lookup yields CDR1 SGHRS and CDR2 YFSETQ. Between the trimmed V and J ends, which lost 4 bases and 5 bases, there was a span of 12 bases. The CDR3 DNA is TGCGCCAGCAGCATGGGACGGAACAATGAAAAACTGTTTTTT. Its protein is CASSMGRNNEKLFF.

The chain couples TRBV2 to TRBJ2-7; 8 bases agree with TRBD1. J lost 3 bases, V lost 7 bases, and 5 bases had no gene match. Germline values: CDR1 SNHLY, CDR2 FYNNEI. The CDR3 is 13 amino acids. The CDR3: CASTGQAHYEQYF. DNA for the CDR3: TGTGCCAGCACGGGACAGGCCCACTACGAGCAGTACTTC.

This clonotype appeared many times. The rearrangement uses TRBV3-1 and TRBJ1-2; D not certain. V was pared by 0 bases and J by 2 bases, with 10 bases between. The CDR3 totals 15 residues. The V gene's germline CDR1 is LGHDT and CDR2 YNNKEL (reference sequence). The CDR3 reads CASSQDFTVNYGYTF. CDR3 DNA sequence: TGTGCCAGCAGCCAAGATTTTACAGTCAACTATGGCTACACCTTC.

This clonotype was detected ten times or more. The V gene is TRBV10-3, the J gene TRBJ2-1; TRBD2 matches 8 bases. V was clipped by 3 bases and J by 6 bases; unmatched bases: 4. There are 14 residues in the CDR3. CDR1 and CDR2 (germline): ENHRY, SYGVKD. CDR3 sequence reads: CAISDRAGVNEQFF. In DNA, the CDR3 is TGTGCCATCAGTGATCGAGCGGGAGTCAATGAGCAGTTCTTC.

In its sample, this clonotype was seen many times. The chain couples TRBV12-3 or TRBV12-4 to TRBJ1-2; no clear D gene. CDR3 size: 13 residues. Trimming left V 3 bases short and J 7 bases short, with 12 bases between. DNA of the CDR3: TGTGCCAGCAGTTTCCTCTTAGGATCTGGCTACACCTTC. This translates into CASSFLLGSGYTF.

This clonotype was recorded at least ten times. The gene calls are TRBV29-1 and TRBJ2-7; perhaps TRBD2 as D (5 bases). The CDR3 contains 10 residues. Germline CDR1 is SQVTM and CDR2 is ANQGSEA. Trimming stripped 6 bases from V and 7 bases from J, with 10 bases between. The CDR3 loop reads CSVRTGEQYF. The CDR3 DNA follows: TGCAGCGTGAGGACTGGGGAGCAGTACTTC.

This clonotype has a count of ten or more. This chain connects TRBV30 to TRBJ1-2; TRBD1 is a possible D gene (6 bases). The germline V and J ends were trimmed by 6 bases and 8 bases, with 13 bases remaining between them. This CDR3 is 11 amino acids long. Germline V gene sequence: CDR1 GTSNPN, CDR2 SVGIG (reference sequence). The CDR3 loop is CACRPQGGYTF. Here the CDR3 DNA reads TGTGCCTGCCGGCCCCAGGGGGGCTACACCTTC.

The rearrangement joins TRBV18 to TRBJ1-3; 10 nucleotides agree with TRBD1. Germline V gene data show CDR1 as KGHSH and CDR2 as LQKENI. V shed 1 base and J 4 bases; nucleotides not matched to a gene: 4. This CDR3 region has 16 residues. The CDR3 region is CASSPRQGADGNTIYF. The CDR3 region has the DNA TGTGCCAGCTCACCACGACAGGGGGCGGACGGAAACACCATATATTTT.

This clonotype was observed many times. This sequence joins TRBV5-1 and TRBJ1-1, with D possibly being TRBD1 (6 bases). Germline V gives CDR1 SGHRS, CDR2 YFSETQ. The CDR3 sequence is 15 residues long. V was clipped by 4 bases and J by 0 bases, with 13 bases between them. The CDR3 DNA is TGCGCCAGCAGCCTAAGTACAGGGCTGAACACTGAAGCTTTCTTT. It specifies CASSLSTGLNTEAFF.

This clonotype was seen repeatedly, ten times or more. The gene calls are TRBV28 and TRBJ2-1, with a weak D call TRBD2 (6 bases). The V end was cut by 2 bases, the J end by 2 bases, with 13 bases between. CDR3 size: 16 residues. The germline gives CDR1 MDHEN, CDR2 SYDVKM. In DNA form, the CDR3 reads TGTGCCAGCAGTTTACTTAGCGGTCTAACCTACAATGAGCAGTTCTTC. This translates into CASSLLSGLTYNEQFF. The complete variable domain, with remaining parts taken from reference TRBV28 and TRBJ2-1, reads DVKVTQSSRYLVKRTGEKVFLECVQDMDHENMFWYRQDPGLGLRLIYFSYDVKMKEKGDIPEGYSVSREKKERFSLILESASTNQTSMYLCASSLLSGLTYNEQFFGPGTRLTVL.

This chain links TRBV27 with TRBJ1-6; the match to TRBD1 covers 7 bases. The ends lost 6 bases at V and 8 bases at J; junction bases unmatched: 4. The CDR3 is 13 amino acids. Per germline, CDR1 MNHEY and CDR2 SMNVEV (reference sequence). The CDR3 DNA reads as TGTGCCAGCAGGGGCGGACAGGATTCACCCCTCCACTTT. Amino acids: CASRGGQDSPLHF.

The chain recombines TRBV19 with TRBJ1-1; D gene unclear. Germline assignment: CDR1 LNHDA and CDR2 SQIVND (reference sequence). The CDR3 consists of 13 residues. Between the trimmed V and J ends, which lost 3 bases and 1 base, there was a span of 6 bases. The CDR3 DNA reads TGTGCCAGTAGTATTGGGCGGAACACTGAAGCTTTCTTT. Protein sequence: CASSIGRNTEAFF.

The rearrangement joins TRBV14 to TRBJ1-1; D is ambiguous. V lost 2 bases and J 1 base, leaving 8 bases between the germline ends. The CDR3 spans 14 residues. Germline V gene lookup returns CDR1 SGHDN and CDR2 FVKESK. The CDR3 loop is CASSQKWGNTEAFF. Here the CDR3 DNA reads TGTGCCAGCAGCCAAAAGTGGGGGAACACTGAAGCTTTCTTT. The full variable domain, its missing parts supplied by reference TRBV14 and TRBJ1-1, is EAGVTQFPSHSVIEKGQTVTLRCDPISGHDNLYWYRRVMGKEIKFLLHFVKESKQDESGMPNNRFLAERTGGTYSTLKVQPAELEDSGVYFCASSQKWGNTEAFFGQGTRLTVV.

This clonotype was counted many times. J is TRBJ1-1 and V is TRBV5-1, with D unresolved. The V end was cut by 0 bases, the J end by 4 bases, with 13 bases between. This CDR3 region has 15 residues. Germline lookup yields CDR1 SGHRS and CDR2 YFSETQ. The CDR3 DNA reads TGCGCCAGCAGCTTGGACGGGTTTACGAGCACTGAAGCTTTCTTT. Amino acids: CASSLDGFTSTEAFF.